Described below is a single T cell receptor (beta chain) sequence and its context. Its specificity is unknown. These data are taken from a study of T cells in localized non-small cell lung cancer. Findings of the study overall: The tumor had only one region sequenced, so heterogeneity remains possible. Prolonged overall survival went with higher T cell density in the blood. Highest T cell clonality was seen in uninvolved adjacent lung, surpassing that measured in tumor.

TCRdb keeps only in-frame clones here, not all; method: immunoSEQ multiplex PCR. This table holds approximately 140,000 clones, roughly 90% found once. The material sequenced was peripheral blood, taken before any cancer treatment. This sequence originates from a female donor of 60 years or more with stage I lung adenocarcinoma.

The CDR3 sequence is CASNLNYGYTF. The DNA of the CDR3 is TGTGCCAGCAATTTAAACTATGGCTACACCTTC. This chain joins TRBV2 and TRBJ1-2; D is uncertain. The germline CDR1 and CDR2 sequences are SNHLY and FYNNEI. Between the trimmed V and J ends, which lost 7 bases and 2 bases, there was a span of 5 bases. The length of the CDR3 is 11 residues.